These 19 T cell receptor beta chains came from one sample sequenced in a study of vaccination effects on CD4 cells after COVID-19. No antigens are known for them. Subsequent to a culture period of under twelve days, CD4+ T cells were isolated. Data came from immunoSEQ multiplex PCR; TCRdb stores just in-frame clones and leaves some out. The repertoire holds about 58,000 clones, with 60% to 85% as singletons. The input for sequencing was CD4+ T cells from PBMCs cultured without peptide, taken before COVID-19 vaccination. The receptor source for this set is a human donor who received a COVID-19 vaccine.

The chain uses TRBV3-1 (or the pseudogene TRBV3-2) and TRBJ1-3; D unresolved. The CDR3 totals 14 residues. The V end was cut by 2 bases, the J end by 0 bases, with 5 bases between. The germline V gene has CDR1 LGHDT and CDR2 YNNKEL (reference sequence). Here the CDR3 DNA reads TGTGCCAGCAGCCAAACAGACTCTGGAAACACCATATATTTT. This gives the protein CASSQTDSGNTIYF.

The chain links TRBV13 to TRBJ2-3; 7 bases map to TRBD2. This CDR3 comprises 14 residues. Unmatched junction bases numbered 2, after V lost 4 bases and J lost 1 base. Germline V gives CDR1 PRHDT, CDR2 FYEKMQ (reference sequence). For the CDR3, the DNA is TGTGCCAGCAGCTATCGGGGGGGCACAGATACGCAGTATTTT. The encoded protein is CASSYRGGTDTQYF.

The rearrangement joins TRBV29-1 to TRBJ1-5; possibly TRBD1 for D (5 bases). Germline-derived CDR1 and CDR2 are SQVTM and ANQGSEA. V was shortened by 4 bases and J by 1 base, with 8 bases between the two germline ends. There are 13 residues in the CDR3. CDR3 nucleotides: TGCAGCGTTGCACGGGGGAGCAATCAGCCCCAGCATTTT. This encodes CSVARGSNQPQHF.

The chain carries TRBV30 and TRBJ1-1; perhaps TRBD1 as D (6 bases). The CDR3 loop spans 11 amino acids. V lost 3 bases, J lost 8 bases, and 10 bases lay in between. The germline V gene has CDR1 GTSNPN and CDR2 SVGIG (reference sequence). The CDR3, as DNA: TGTGCCTGGAGGGGGAGGGGGGAAGCTTTCTTT. Its translation: CAWRGRGEAFF. Filled out from reference TRBV30 and TRBJ1-1, the complete variable domain reads SQTIHQWPATLVQPVGSPLSLECTVEGTSNPNLYWYRQAAGRGLQLLFYSVGIGQISSEVPQNLSASRPQDRQFILSSKKLLLSDSGFYLCAWRGRGEAFFGQGTRLTVV.

Written as DNA, the CDR3 is TGTGCCAGTAGTAGACTCATCACGGGGCATGAGCAGTTCTTC. Encoded protein: CASSRLITGHEQFF. The rearrangement uses TRBV19 and TRBJ2-1, with D perhaps being TRBD1 or TRBD2 (5 bases each). The V gene's germline CDR1 is LNHDA and CDR2 SQIVND (reference sequence). The CDR3 extends over 14 amino acids. V was cut by 4 bases and J by 8 bases, with 15 bases left in between.

V is TRBV24-1 and J is TRBJ2-1, with 13 bases fitting TRBD2. The trim removed 3 bases at V and 3 bases at J, leaving 7 bases unmatched. The CDR3 is made up of 18 amino acids. Germline loops: CDR1 KGHDR, CDR2 SFDVKD. CDR3 region: CATSDVTSGGTFYNEQFF. As DNA, the CDR3 is TGTGCCACCAGTGATGTGACTAGCGGGGGGACCTTCTACAATGAGCAGTTCTTC.

The chain has TRBV12-3 or TRBV12-4 and TRBJ2-1; TRBD2 matches at 9 bases. This CDR3 contains 12 residues. V dropped 1 base and J dropped 15; count of bases not matched to a gene: 4. The CDR3 DNA follows: TGTGCCAGCAGTTTAGGCGGGGGGGCGCGGTTCTTC. Translating gives CASSLGGGARFF.

The CDR3 nucleotides are TGTGCCAGTGTGGCCCGGGGGCAACGCACTGAAGCTTTCTTT. Its translation: CASVARGQRTEAFF. This sequence joins TRBV6-5 and TRBJ1-1; D is possibly TRBD1 (6 bases). Trimming left V 9 bases short and J 4 bases short, with 18 bases between. Germline lookup yields CDR1 MNHEY and CDR2 SVGAGI. The CDR3 is 14 amino acids.

The chain has TRBV29-1 and TRBJ2-2; 7 bases map to TRBD2. CDR3 length equals 13 residues. The germline V gene encodes CDR1 SQVTM and CDR2 ANQGSEA. V trimming: 6 bases; J trimming: 7 bases; junction bases outside the gene matches: 8. The CDR3 nucleotides are TGCAGCGTGGATCCCAGGGAGGGCGGGGAGCTGTTTTTT. It yields the protein CSVDPREGGELFF.

The chain uses TRBV21-1 and TRBJ1-2. TRBV21-1 is assigned pseudogene status. The CDR3 runs 14 residues. The CDR3 nucleotides are TGTGCCAGCAGCAAGGGGTCGGGGGGCTGGGGCTACACCTTC. Translated: CASSKGSGGWGYTF.

The rearrangement joins TRBV5-6 to TRBJ1-4; 11 bases fit TRBD1. The CDR3 loop spans 16 amino acids. The J segment lost 7 bases and the V segment lost 5 bases, leaving 10 bases of the junction unmatched. The germline gives CDR1 SGHDT, CDR2 YYEEEE. Here the CDR3 reads CASSKDRGLLAEKLFF. Here the CDR3 DNA reads TGTGCCAGCAGTAAGGACAGGGGGCTCTTAGCTGAAAAACTGTTTTTT.

This clone was found once. This chain links TRBV2 with TRBJ2-7; D is unclear. The germline V gene encodes CDR1 SNHLY and CDR2 FYNNEI. The CDR3 totals 17 residues. V was trimmed by 6 bases and J by 2 bases, leaving 23 bases between them. This CDR3 reads CASSRTRAYDMAYEQYV. The CDR3 DNA reads TGTGCCAGCAGCAGAACTCGGGCCTACGATATGGCCTACGAGCAGTACGTC.

The chain carries TRBV11-1 and TRBJ1-1; D is perhaps TRBD1 (6 bases). The CDR3 runs 14 residues. The V gene lost 4 bases and the J gene lost 1 base, with 10 bases spanning the gap. The germline V gene has CDR1 SGHAT and CDR2 FQDESV (reference sequence). The CDR3 spells CASSYPQGNTEAFF. The CDR3 DNA sequence: TGTGCCAGCAGCTACCCACAGGGGAACACTGAAGCTTTCTTT.

This chain uses TRBV2 with TRBJ1-5; D gene uncertain. V was cut by 3 bases and J by 0 bases, with 6 bases left in between. The CDR3 covers 14 residues. CDR1 is SNHLY, CDR2 FYNNEI, per germline. CDR3: CASSDEASNQPQHF. In nucleotides, the CDR3 is TGTGCCAGCAGTGATGAGGCTAGCAATCAGCCCCAGCATTTT.

The chain employs TRBV5-8 and TRBJ2-6, with TRBD1 matching 7 bases. In germline, CDR1 is SGHTS, CDR2 YDEGEE. There are 15 residues in the CDR3. The junction had 5 bases not matched to a gene; V was cut back by 4 bases and J by 4 bases. CDR3 amino acids: CASSRGQAGANVLTF. For the CDR3, the DNA is TGTGCCAGCAGCCGCGGACAGGCGGGGGCCAACGTCCTGACTTTC.

V usage is TRBV5-1 and J usage is TRBJ2-2, with D tentatively TRBD2 (6 bases). With 0 bases removed from V and 4 bases from J, the gap between germline ends came to 10 bases. Germline CDR1 is SGHRS and CDR2 is YFSETQ. CDR3 size: 15 residues. CDR3 loop: CASSLVGGFTGELFF. The CDR3 DNA follows: TGCGCCAGCAGCTTGGTGGGAGGCTTCACCGGGGAGCTGTTTTTT.

This rearrangement joins TRBV18 to TRBJ2-3; D remains unclear. Looked up from germline, CDR1 is KGHSH and CDR2 is LQKENI. The CDR3 is 15 residues long. The V end was cut by 1 base, the J end by 1 base, with 9 bases between. For the CDR3, the DNA is TGTGCCAGCTCACCACTTTCAACAGGCACAGATACGCAGTATTTT. Translating gives CASSPLSTGTDTQYF.

V usage is TRBV19 and J usage is TRBJ2-2; 9 nucleotides agree with TRBD1. Trimming at V came to 4 bases and at J to 5 bases, leaving 5 bases not matched to a gene. CDR1 and CDR2 (germline): LNHDA, SQIVND (reference sequence). The CDR3 totals 15 residues. CDR3 sequence (DNA): TGTGCCAGTAGTAGGGACAGGGTTCGTACCGGGGAGCTGTTTTTT. This sequence encodes CASSRDRVRTGELFF.

The rearrangement uses TRBV18 and TRBJ2-5; D not resolved. The length of the CDR3 is 12 residues. The ends were cut back, 1 base at V and 5 bases at J, with 5 bases in the middle. In germline, CDR1 is KGHSH, CDR2 LQKENI. The CDR3 DNA reads TGTGCCAGCTCACCACTCGGGGAGACCCAGTACTTC. This encodes CASSPLGETQYF.